These 16 T cell receptor beta chains came from one sample sequenced in a study of T-cell reconstitution after alpha-beta-depleted transplantation in children. Researchers prepared the TCRbeta library using unique molecular identifiers, the study reports. TCRdb reprocessed the PCR reads with MiXCR, giving one entry per CDR3 protein. The sample lists roughly 200,000 distinct CDR3 sequences; about 7% were seen once. The material was PBMCs, obtained before TCRalphabeta/CD19-depleted stem cell transplant. These receptors came from a boy between 2 and 15 years old with acute lymphoblastic leukemia, due to receive a stem cell transplant.

A few counts support this clonotype. V and J are TRBV4-1 and TRBJ2-1; D perhaps matches TRBD2 (6 bases). Per the germline V gene, CDR1 is MGHRA and CDR2 is YSYEKL. Trimming cost V 1 base and J 4 bases, with 14 bases left between them. The CDR3 has 16 amino acids. CDR3 loop: CASSQVSSSGYNEQFF. The CDR3 DNA reads TGCGCCAGCAGCCAAGTCTCGTCCAGCGGGTACAATGAGCAGTTCTTC.

This clonotype was recorded at least ten times. The rearrangement joins TRBV20-1 to TRBJ2-1; D might be TRBD2 (5 bases). V was clipped by 4 bases and J by 5 bases, with 18 bases between them. CDR3 length: 15 residues. Germline assignment: CDR1 DFQATT and CDR2 SNEGSKA (reference sequence). Here the CDR3 reads CSAIGGSGINNEQFF. CDR3 nucleotides: TGCAGTGCTATTGGTGGCAGCGGTATTAACAATGAGCAGTTCTTC.

This clonotype was counted at least ten times. The chain recombines TRBV4-3 with TRBJ2-3; D remains unclear. Germline V gene lookup returns CDR1 LGHNA and CDR2 YSLEER. The CDR3 totals 16 residues. Trimming shortened V by 0 bases and J by 2 bases, and 12 bases separated the two germline ends. DNA for the CDR3: TGCGCCAGCAGCCAAGATATCGGCGGAATCACAGATACGCAGTATTTT. Its translation: CASSQDIGGITDTQYF.

This clonotype was observed at least ten times. The rearrangement uses TRBV7-9 and TRBJ2-7, with a weak D call TRBD1 (6 bases). V was trimmed by 5 bases and J by 2 bases, leaving 13 bases between them. The CDR3 runs to 14 residues. Germline V gene data show CDR1 as SEHNR and CDR2 as FQNEAQ (reference sequence). Written as DNA, the CDR3 is TGTGCCAGCAGCCCGCAGACAGGCGCCTACGAGCAGTACTTC. Protein: CASSPQTGAYEQYF. Looking up the rest from reference TRBV7-9 and TRBJ2-7 gives the full variable domain: DTGVSQNPRHKITKRGQNVTFRCDPISEHNRLYWYRQTLGQGPEFLTYFQNEAQLEKSRLLSDRFSAERPKGSFSTLEIQRTEQGDSAMYLCASSPQTGAYEQYFGPGTRLTVT.

On this clonotype itself: This may stem from a read error, because a much larger clone lies one nucleotide away. The chain carries TRBV24-1 and TRBJ2-1, with D unresolved. This CDR3 is built from 13 residues. In germline, CDR1 is KGHDR, CDR2 SFDVKD. For the CDR3, the DNA is TGTGCCACCAGCCCAGACTCCTACAAAGAGCAGTTCTTC. It yields the protein CATSPDSYKEQFF.

This clonotype was seen ten or more times. This rearrangement joins TRBV12-3 or TRBV12-4 to TRBJ2-1, with D uncertain. Trimming removed 5 bases from V and 10 bases from J, with 9 bases in between. The CDR3 length is 11 residues. CDR3 sequence reads: CASSPGAEQFF. The CDR3 coding sequence is TGTGCCAGCAGTCCAGGCGCGGAGCAGTTCTTC.

Turning to this clonotype: Since a much larger clone is just one base distant, this may be a read error. The rearrangement joins TRBV28 to TRBJ2-7, with 8 positions matching TRBD1. The CDR3 is made up of 14 amino acids. The ends lost 8 bases at V and 6 bases at J; junction bases unmatched: 12. Germline-derived CDR1 and CDR2 are MDHEN and SYDVKM. The CDR3 protein is CASGPRDRLGEQYF. CDR3 in DNA: TGTGCCAGCGGCCCCAGGGACAGGCTGGGCGAGCAGTACTTC.

This clonotype was seen at least ten times. The V call is TRBV20-1, the J call TRBJ2-5, with TRBD2 identical over 7 bases. Trimming took 6 bases from V and 3 from J; bases not matched to a gene: 13. CDR3 length: 15 amino acids. From germline, CDR1 is DFQATT and CDR2 SNEGSKA (reference sequence). The CDR3 DNA reads TGCAGTGCACAGCCAGGACTAGGGCTCGAAGAGACCCAGTACTTC. Its protein product is CSAQPGLGLEETQYF.

CDR3 coding DNA: TGTGCCAGCAGTTTCGACAGAAGAGCGAACACTGAAGCTTTCTTT. It is translated as CASSFDRRANTEAFF. The gene calls are TRBV28 and TRBJ1-1; tentative D call: TRBD1 (5 bases). The CDR3 contains 15 residues. Germline lookup yields CDR1 MDHEN and CDR2 SYDVKM. Trimming shortened V by 3 bases and J by 1 base, and 12 bases separated the two germline ends.

At least ten counts were recorded for this clonotype. The chain links TRBV27 to TRBJ2-2; D not certain. This CDR3 is 15 amino acids long. Germline lookup yields CDR1 MNHEY and CDR2 SMNVEV (reference sequence). V dropped 3 bases and J dropped 2 bases, with 10 bases sitting between them. CDR3 residues: CASSFKEPNTGELFF. Written as DNA, the CDR3 is TGTGCCAGCAGTTTTAAGGAGCCTAACACCGGGGAGCTGTTTTTT.

This clonotype was seen repeatedly, ten times or more. The chain links TRBV14 to TRBJ2-3; D is ambiguous. Germline lookup yields CDR1 SGHDN and CDR2 FVKESK. Between the trimmed V and J ends, which lost 4 bases and 0 bases, there was a span of 5 bases. This CDR3 spans 13 amino acids. The CDR3 is CASSRRSTDTQYF. The CDR3, as DNA: TGTGCCAGCAGCCGACGGAGCACAGATACGCAGTATTTT.

This clonotype has ten or more counts. This chain joins TRBV5-1 and TRBJ1-1, with D tentatively TRBD1 (5 bases). There are 11 residues in the CDR3. V was clipped by 6 bases and J by 6 bases, with 9 bases between them. Germline V gene lookup returns CDR1 SGHRS and CDR2 YFSETQ. The CDR3 DNA reads TGCGCCAGCAAGGACATAGCTGAAGCTTTCTTT. As protein: CASKDIAEAFF. The variable domain in full, with the rest retrieved from reference TRBV5-1 and TRBJ1-1, is KAGVTQTPRYLIKTRGQQVTLSCSPISGHRSVSWYQQTPGQGLQFLFEYFSETQRNKGNFPGRFSGRQFSNSRSEMNVSTLELGDSALYLCASKDIAEAFFGQGTRLTVV.

This clonotype has more than one count but fewer than ten. The chain uses TRBV20-1 and TRBJ2-5, with D maybe TRBD2 (7 bases). The germline V and J ends were trimmed by 0 bases and 5 bases, with 25 bases remaining between them. The CDR3 sequence is 18 residues long. CDR1 is DFQATT, CDR2 SNEGSKA, per germline (reference sequence). The CDR3 DNA reads as TGCAGTGCTAGAGATCTTCGACCGGGGGGCTGGGCAAGGGAGACCCAGTACTTC. Translating gives CSARDLRPGGWARETQYF.

This clonotype was observed at least ten times. The chain employs TRBV24-1 and TRBJ2-5; no definite D call. Trimming took off 8 bases at V and 5 bases at J, with 14 bases between the two ends. This CDR3 has 13 residues. In germline, CDR1 is KGHDR, CDR2 SFDVKD. CDR3 amino acids: CATIDQATETQYF. CDR3 bases: TGTGCCACCATAGATCAGGCAACGGAGACCCAGTACTTC.

V is TRBV28 and J is TRBJ1-6, with 7 positions matching TRBD1. The CDR3 is 16 residues long. The junction had 9 bases not matched to a gene; V was cut back by 8 bases and J by 2 bases. The germline V gene encodes CDR1 MDHEN and CDR2 SYDVKM. CDR3 region: CASSDTGQAYNSPLHF. As DNA, the CDR3 is TGTGCCAGCTCCGATACTGGACAGGCCTATAATTCACCCCTCCACTTT. The full variable domain, its missing parts supplied by reference TRBV28 and TRBJ1-6, is DVKVTQSSRYLVKRTGEKVFLECVQDMDHENMFWYRQDPGLGLRLIYFSYDVKMKEKGDIPEGYSVSREKKERFSLILESASTNQTSMYLCASSDTGQAYNSPLHFGNGTRLTVT.

The chain recombines TRBV6-1 with TRBJ2-6; D not resolved. The CDR3 runs 14 residues. Between the trimmed V and J ends, which lost 7 bases and 4 bases, there was a span of 11 bases. Germline lookup yields CDR1 MNHNS and CDR2 SASEGT. CDR3 residues: CASNPGSGANVLTF. The CDR3 DNA is TGTGCCAGCAACCCGGGTTCCGGGGCCAACGTCCTGACTTTC.